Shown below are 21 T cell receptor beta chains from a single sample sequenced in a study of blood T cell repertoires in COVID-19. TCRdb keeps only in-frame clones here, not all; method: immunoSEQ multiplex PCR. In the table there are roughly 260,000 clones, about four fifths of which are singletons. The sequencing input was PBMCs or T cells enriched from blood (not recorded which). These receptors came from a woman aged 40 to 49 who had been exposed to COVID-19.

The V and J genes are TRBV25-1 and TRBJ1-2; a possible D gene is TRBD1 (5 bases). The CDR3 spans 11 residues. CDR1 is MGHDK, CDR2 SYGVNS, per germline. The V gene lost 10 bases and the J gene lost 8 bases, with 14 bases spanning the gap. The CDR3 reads CATGGYKGYTF. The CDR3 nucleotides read TGTGCCACCGGGGGGTATAAGGGCTACACCTTC.

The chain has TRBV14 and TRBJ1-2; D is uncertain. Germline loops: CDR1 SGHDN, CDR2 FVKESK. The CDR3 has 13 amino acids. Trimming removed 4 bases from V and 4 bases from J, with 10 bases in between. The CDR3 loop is CASSPGLAYGYTF. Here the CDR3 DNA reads TGTGCCAGCAGCCCAGGACTTGCCTATGGCTACACCTTC.

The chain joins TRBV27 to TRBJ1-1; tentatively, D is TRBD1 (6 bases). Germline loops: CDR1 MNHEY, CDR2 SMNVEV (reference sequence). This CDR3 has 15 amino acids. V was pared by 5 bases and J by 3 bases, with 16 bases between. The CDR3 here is CASSLNRVVHTEAFF. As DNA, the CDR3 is TGTGCCAGCAGTCTCAACAGGGTAGTACACACTGAAGCTTTCTTT.

CDR3: CASTGQDYNEQFF. The CDR3 nucleotides read TGTGCCAGCACCGGACAGGACTACAATGAGCAGTTCTTC. The V call is TRBV18, the J call TRBJ2-1; TRBD1 matches at 7 bases. Trimming at V came to 8 bases and at J to 3 bases, leaving 4 bases not matched to a gene. The CDR3 covers 13 residues. Germline-derived CDR1 and CDR2 are KGHSH and LQKENI.

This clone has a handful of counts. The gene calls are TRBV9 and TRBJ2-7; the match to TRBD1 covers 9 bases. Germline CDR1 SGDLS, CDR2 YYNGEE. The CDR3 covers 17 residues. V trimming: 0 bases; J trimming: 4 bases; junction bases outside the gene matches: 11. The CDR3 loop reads CASSVEEQGTGIYEQYF. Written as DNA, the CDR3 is TGTGCCAGCAGCGTAGAAGAACAGGGGACAGGGATTTACGAGCAGTACTTC. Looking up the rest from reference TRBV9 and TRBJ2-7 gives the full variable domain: DSGVTQTPKHLITATGQRVTLRCSPRSGDLSVYWYQQSLDQGLQFLIQYYNGEERAKGNILERFSAQQFPDLHSELNLSSLELGDSALYFCASSVEEQGTGIYEQYFGPGTRLTVT.

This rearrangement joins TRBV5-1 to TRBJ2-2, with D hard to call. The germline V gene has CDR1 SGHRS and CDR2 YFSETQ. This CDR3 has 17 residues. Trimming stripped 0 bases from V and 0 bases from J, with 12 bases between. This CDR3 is CASSLDSTRANTGELFF. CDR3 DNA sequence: TGCGCCAGCAGCTTGGATAGCACTCGCGCGAACACCGGGGAGCTGTTTTTT.

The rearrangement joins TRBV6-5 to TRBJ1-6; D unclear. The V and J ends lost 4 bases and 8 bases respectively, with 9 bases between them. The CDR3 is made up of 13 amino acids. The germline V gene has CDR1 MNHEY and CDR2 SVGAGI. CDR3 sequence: CASSSSGDSPLHF. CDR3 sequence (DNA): TGTGCCAGCAGTTCCAGCGGAGATTCACCCCTCCACTTT.

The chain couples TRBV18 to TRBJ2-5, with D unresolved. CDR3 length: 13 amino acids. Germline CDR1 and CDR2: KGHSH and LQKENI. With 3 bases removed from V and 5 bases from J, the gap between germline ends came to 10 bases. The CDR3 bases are TGTGCCAGCTCACCCAATGCTAGGGAGACCCAGTACTTC. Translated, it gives CASSPNARETQYF. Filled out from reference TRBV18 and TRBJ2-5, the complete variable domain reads NAGVMQNPRHLVRRRGQEARLRCSPMKGHSHVYWYRQLPEEGLKFMVYLQKENIIDESGMPKERFSAEFPKEGPSILRIQQVVRGDSAAYFCASSPNARETQYFGPGTRLLVL.

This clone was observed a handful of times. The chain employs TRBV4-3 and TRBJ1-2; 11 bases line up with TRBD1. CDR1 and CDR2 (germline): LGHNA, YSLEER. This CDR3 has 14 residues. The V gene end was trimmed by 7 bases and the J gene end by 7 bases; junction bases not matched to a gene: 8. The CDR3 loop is CASNPGQGVRGYTF. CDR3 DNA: TGCGCCAGCAACCCGGGACAGGGGGTCCGTGGCTACACCTTC.

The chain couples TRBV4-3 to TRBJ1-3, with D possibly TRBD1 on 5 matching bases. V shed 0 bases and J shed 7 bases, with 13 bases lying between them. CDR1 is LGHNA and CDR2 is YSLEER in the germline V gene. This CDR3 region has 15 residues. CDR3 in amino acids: CASSQDRGLGNTIYF. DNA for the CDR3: TGCGCCAGCAGCCAAGATCGGGGGTTGGGGAACACCATATATTTT.

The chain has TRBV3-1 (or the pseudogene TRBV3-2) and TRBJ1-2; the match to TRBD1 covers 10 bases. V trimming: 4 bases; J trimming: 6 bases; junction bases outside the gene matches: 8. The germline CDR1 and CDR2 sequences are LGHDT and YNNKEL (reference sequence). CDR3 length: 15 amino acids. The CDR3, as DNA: TGTGCCAGCAGCCTGGGGGACAGGGGAGGAAATGGCTACACCTTC. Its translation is CASSLGDRGGNGYTF.

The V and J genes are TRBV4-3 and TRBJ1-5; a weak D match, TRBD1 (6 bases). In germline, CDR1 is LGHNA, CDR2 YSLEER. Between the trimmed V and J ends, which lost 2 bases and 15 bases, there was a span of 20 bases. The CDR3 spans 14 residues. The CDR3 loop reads CASSQIFQGPASHF. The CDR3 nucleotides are TGCGCCAGCAGCCAAATCTTTCAGGGGCCGGCGTCGCATTTT.

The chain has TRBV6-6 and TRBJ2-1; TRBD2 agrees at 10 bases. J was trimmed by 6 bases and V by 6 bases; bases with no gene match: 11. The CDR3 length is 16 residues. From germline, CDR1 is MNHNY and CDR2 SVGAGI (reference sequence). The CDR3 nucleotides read TGTGCCAGCAGGAGCGGGGGGGGGTTTCAGGGCAATGAGCAGTTCTTC. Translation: CASRSGGGFQGNEQFF.

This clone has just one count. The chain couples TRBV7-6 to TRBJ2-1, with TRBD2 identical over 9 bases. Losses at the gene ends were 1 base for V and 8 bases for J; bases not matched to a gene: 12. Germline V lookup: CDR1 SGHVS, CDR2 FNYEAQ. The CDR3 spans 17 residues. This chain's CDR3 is CASSLGVAGTSHDEQFF. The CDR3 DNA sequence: TGTGCCAGCAGCTTAGGGGTGGCCGGGACTAGCCACGATGAGCAGTTCTTC.

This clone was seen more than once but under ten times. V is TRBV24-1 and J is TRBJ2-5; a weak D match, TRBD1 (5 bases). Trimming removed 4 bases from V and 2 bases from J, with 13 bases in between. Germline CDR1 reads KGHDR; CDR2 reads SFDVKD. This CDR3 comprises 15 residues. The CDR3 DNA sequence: TGTGCCACCAGTGACCCCCAGGGTGGTCAAGAGACCCAGTACTTC. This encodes CATSDPQGGQETQYF.

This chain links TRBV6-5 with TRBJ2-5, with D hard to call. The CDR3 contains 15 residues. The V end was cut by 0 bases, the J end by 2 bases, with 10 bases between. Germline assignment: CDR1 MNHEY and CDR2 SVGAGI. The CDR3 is CASSYSISTQETQYF. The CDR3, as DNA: TGTGCCAGCAGTTACTCGATATCCACTCAAGAGACCCAGTACTTC.

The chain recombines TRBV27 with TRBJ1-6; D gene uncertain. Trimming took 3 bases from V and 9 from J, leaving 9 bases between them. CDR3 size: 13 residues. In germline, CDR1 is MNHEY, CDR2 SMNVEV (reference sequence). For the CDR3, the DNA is TGTGCCAGCAGTTTGGGCGAAATTTCACCCCTCCACTTT. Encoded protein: CASSLGEISPLHF.

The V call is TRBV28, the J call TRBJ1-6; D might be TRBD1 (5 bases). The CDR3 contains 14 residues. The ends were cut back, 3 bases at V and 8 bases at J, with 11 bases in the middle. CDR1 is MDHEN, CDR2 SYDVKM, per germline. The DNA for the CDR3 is TGTGCCAGCAGTTTGTGGTCAGGGCATTCACCCCTCCACTTT. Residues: CASSLWSGHSPLHF.

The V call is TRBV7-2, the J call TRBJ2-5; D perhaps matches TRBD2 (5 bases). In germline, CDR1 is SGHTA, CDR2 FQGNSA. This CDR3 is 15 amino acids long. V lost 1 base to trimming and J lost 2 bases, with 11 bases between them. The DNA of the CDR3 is TGTGCCAGCAGCTTAGGAGGGCTTCCTCAAGAGACCCAGTACTTC. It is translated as CASSLGGLPQETQYF.

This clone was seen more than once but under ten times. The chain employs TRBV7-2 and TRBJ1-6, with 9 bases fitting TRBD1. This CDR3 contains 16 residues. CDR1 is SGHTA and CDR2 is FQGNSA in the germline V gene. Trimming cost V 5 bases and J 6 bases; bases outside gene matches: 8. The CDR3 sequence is CASSTRPGQGNSPLHF. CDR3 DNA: TGTGCCAGCAGCACGAGGCCGGGACAGGGTAATTCACCCCTCCACTTT.

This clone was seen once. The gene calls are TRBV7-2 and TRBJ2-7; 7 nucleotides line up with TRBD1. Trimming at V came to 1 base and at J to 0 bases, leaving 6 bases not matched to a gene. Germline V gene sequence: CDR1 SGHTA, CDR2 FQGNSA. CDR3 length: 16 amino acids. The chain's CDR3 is CASSLGGTANSYEQYF. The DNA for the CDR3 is TGTGCCAGCAGCTTAGGTGGGACAGCCAACTCCTACGAGCAGTACTTC.